Each of the 16 T cell receptor beta chains below was sequenced from the same sample in a study of CD8 T cells in ankylosing spondylitis. TCRdb fed the 5' RACE reads into MiXCR, producing one record per CDR3 protein. The repertoire holds roughly 230,000 distinct CDR3 sequences, with 15% to 20% as singletons. The sample taken for sequencing was blood, either unsorted or a sorted T cell fraction (not recorded which). These receptors originate from a male donor with ankylosing spondylitis or in good health (not recorded which).

In this sample, this clonotype turned up many times. J is TRBJ1-1 and V is TRBV29-1, with 7 bases that match TRBD1. The CDR3 covers 13 residues. Germline CDR1 and CDR2: SQVTM and ANQGSEA. Germline trimming cut 4 bases from V and 4 bases from J; bases unmatched to any gene: 6. CDR3: CSVVPQGRTEAFF. CDR3 nucleotide sequence: TGCAGCGTTGTTCCACAGGGGCGCACTGAAGCTTTCTTT. Using reference TRBV29-1 and TRBJ1-1 for the parts outside the CDR3, the full variable domain is SAVISQKPSRDICQRGTSLTIQCQVDSQVTMMFWYRQQPGQSLTLIATANQGSEATYESGFVIDKFPISRPNLTFSTLTVSNMSPEDSSIYLCSVVPQGRTEAFFGQGTRLTVV.

This clonotype occurred many times. V gene TRBV6-2 or TRBV6-3 combines with J gene TRBJ2-1; D gene unclear. Trimming pared 6 bases from V and 6 bases from J, leaving 9 bases between. The CDR3 contains 12 residues. Looked up from germline, CDR1 is MNHEY and CDR2 is SVGEGT. The CDR3 reads CASSRDSNEQFF. The CDR3 DNA sequence: TGTGCCAGCAGCCGAGACTCCAATGAGCAGTTCTTC.

This CDR3 reads CASSQGAAGATYEQYF. The CDR3 DNA is TGCGCCAGCAGCCAAGGGGCGGCAGGGGCGACCTACGAGCAGTACTTC. This chain joins TRBV4-1 and TRBJ2-7; D may be TRBD1 (6 bases). CDR1 is MGHRA, CDR2 YSYEKL, per germline. V shed 1 base and J shed 2 bases, with 15 bases lying between them. This CDR3 has 16 residues.

This clonotype was seen more than once but under ten times. The chain links TRBV6-2 or TRBV6-3 to TRBJ1-5, with a tentative D call TRBD1 (6 bases). With 5 bases removed from V and 7 bases from J, the gap between germline ends came to 12 bases. Germline V gene data show CDR1 as MNHEY and CDR2 as SVGEGT. This CDR3 is built from 13 residues. The CDR3 region is CASSVRGVQPQHF. The CDR3 DNA sequence: TGTGCCAGCAGTGTCAGGGGAGTGCAGCCCCAGCATTTT.

There are many counts of this clonotype. The chain combines TRBV27 with TRBJ1-2; D uncertain. CDR1 is MNHEY and CDR2 is SMNVEV in the germline V gene (reference sequence). V lost 2 bases, J lost 5 bases, and 18 bases lay in between. This CDR3 is 16 amino acids long. CDR3 region: CASSLSFVGNLYGYTF. CDR3 coding DNA: TGTGCCAGCAGTTTAAGCTTTGTCGGGAACCTATATGGCTACACCTTC.

The chain's CDR3 is CASSQTGTEQYF. The CDR3 bases are TGTGCCAGCAGCCAAACGGGGACCGAGCAGTACTTC. The rearrangement uses TRBV14 and TRBJ2-7; D may match TRBD1 or TRBD2 (5 bases each). This CDR3 is 12 amino acids long. The germline gives CDR1 SGHDN, CDR2 FVKESK. V lost 2 bases and J lost 6, with 8 bases in between.

This chain connects TRBV9 to TRBJ2-1; 9 bases agree with TRBD2. Trimming took 1 base from V and 5 from J; bases not matched to a gene: 7. CDR1 is SGDLS, CDR2 YYNGEE, per germline. This CDR3 contains 16 residues. The chain's CDR3 is CASSVWASGDDNEQFF. The CDR3 DNA follows: TGTGCCAGCAGCGTATGGGCTAGCGGGGATGACAATGAGCAGTTCTTC.

This clonotype was detected only a few times. The chain combines TRBV27 with TRBJ2-5, with a weak D call TRBD2 (6 bases). The V and J ends lost 3 bases and 0 bases respectively, with 8 bases between them. CDR1 and CDR2 (germline): MNHEY, SMNVEV (reference sequence). The CDR3 extends over 14 amino acids. The CDR3 DNA follows: TGTGCCAGCAGTTTCGGGGGAGACCAAGAGACCCAGTACTTC. It encodes CASSFGGDQETQYF.

The chain is built from TRBV7-6 and TRBJ2-5, with 10 bases aligning to TRBD2. With V trimmed by 2 bases and J by 1 base, 10 bases remained unmatched. CDR1 SGHVS and CDR2 FNYEAQ come from the germline V gene. The length of the CDR3 is 18 residues. CDR3 amino acids: CASSLLLALAGVQETQYF. CDR3 sequence (DNA): TGTGCCAGCAGCTTATTGCTTGCTCTAGCGGGAGTCCAAGAGACCCAGTACTTC.

In this sample, this clonotype turned up once. The chain links TRBV5-1 to TRBJ2-7, with 7 bases aligning to TRBD1. The CDR3 runs to 14 residues. The germline gives CDR1 SGHRS, CDR2 YFSETQ. V was pared by 4 bases and J by 3 bases, with 7 bases of the junction left unmatched. In DNA, the CDR3 is TGCGCCAGCAGCCACGGACAGGCCATCTACGAGCAGTACTTC. It encodes CASSHGQAIYEQYF. The full variable domain, rest sourced from reference TRBV5-1 and TRBJ2-7, is KAGVTQTPRYLIKTRGQQVTLSCSPISGHRSVSWYQQTPGQGLQFLFEYFSETQRNKGNFPGRFSGRQFSNSRSEMNVSTLELGDSALYLCASSHGQAIYEQYFGPGTRLTVT.

V usage is TRBV4-1 and J usage is TRBJ1-1; D gene ambiguous. CDR3 length: 15 amino acids. V was trimmed by 0 bases and J by 6 bases, leaving 14 bases between them. Germline V CDR1 and CDR2: MGHRA, YSYEKL. DNA for the CDR3: TGCGCCAGCAGCCAAGAGGAGGGTAAAGTACCTGAAGCTTTCTTT. Protein sequence: CASSQEEGKVPEAFF.

Many counts were recorded for this clonotype. The rearrangement uses TRBV4-2 and TRBJ2-1; TRBD2 might be the D (6 bases). The CDR3 is made up of 16 amino acids. The V gene lost 3 bases and the J gene lost 2 bases, with 14 bases spanning the gap. CDR1 is LGHNA, CDR2 YNFKEQ, per germline. CDR3 region: CASSHRLAETYNEQFF. The CDR3, as DNA: TGTGCCAGCAGCCACCGGTTAGCGGAAACCTACAATGAGCAGTTCTTC.

The chain uses TRBV5-6 and TRBJ1-4, with D unclear. Germline V gene sequence: CDR1 SGHDT, CDR2 YYEEEE. This CDR3 has 14 residues. V was clipped by 2 bases and J by 5 bases, with 10 bases between them. For the CDR3, the DNA is TGTGCCAGCAGCTTCGGACCGATGAATGAAAAACTGTTTTTT. It codes for CASSFGPMNEKLFF. The complete variable domain, with remaining parts taken from reference TRBV5-6 and TRBJ1-4, reads DAGVTQSPTHLIKTRGQQVTLRCSPKSGHDTVSWYQQALGQGPQFIFQYYEEEERQRGNFPDRFSGHQFPNYSSELNVNALLLGDSALYLCASSFGPMNEKLFFGSGTQLSVL.

The chain combines TRBV29-1 with TRBJ2-7; 15 bases map to TRBD2. The J segment lost 4 bases and the V segment lost 4 bases, leaving 2 bases of the junction unmatched. CDR3 length: 14 residues. Per the germline V gene, CDR1 is SQVTM and CDR2 is ANQGSEA. Here the CDR3 DNA reads TGCAGCGTTGCAGGGACTAGCGGGAGGTACGAGCAGTACTTC. Translated, it gives CSVAGTSGRYEQYF.

This clonotype has a handful of counts. J is TRBJ1-1 and V is TRBV4-1; TRBD1 might be the D (5 bases). V shed 0 bases and J shed 5 bases, with 10 bases lying between them. The CDR3 has 14 amino acids. The V gene's germline CDR1 is MGHRA and CDR2 YSYEKL. CDR3 sequence reads: CASSQDWGGTEAFF. CDR3 coding DNA: TGCGCCAGCAGCCAAGATTGGGGGGGGACTGAAGCTTTCTTT.

This clonotype was seen more than once but under ten times. V usage is TRBV4-1 and J usage is TRBJ2-4; D may correspond to TRBD1 or TRBD2 (5 bases each). Trimming left V 3 bases short and J 7 bases short, with 19 bases between. Germline-derived CDR1 and CDR2 are MGHRA and YSYEKL. This CDR3 has 16 amino acids. CDR3 sequence (DNA): TGCGCCAGCAGCCAGGGGCCGGAGGTCCTTTCTAACATTCAGTACTTC. It encodes CASSQGPEVLSNIQYF.